This TCR beta chain was profiled in a study of OX40 agonist ivuxolimab in advanced cancers. The trim removed 3 bases at V and 0 bases at J, leaving 3 bases unmatched. In germline, CDR1 is SGDLS, CDR2 YYNGEE. The CDR3 consists of 15 residues. On this clone itself: Its antigen is as yet unknown.

Overall study results and limits: The CD4+ and CD8+ T cells in the blood had expanded clonally by week 6 at 0.1 to 3.0 mg/kg.

TCRdb's table, derived via immunoSEQ multiplex PCR, lists solely in-frame clones and lacks some. This table holds about 39,000 clones, 92% found once. Individuals having autoimmune disease history or systemic immunosuppression were not enrolled. The chain joins TRBV9 to TRBJ2-1, with 7 bases fitting TRBD2. Material: CD4+ or CD8+ T cells sorted from blood, obtained in a trial of the OX40 agonist ivuxolimab. This clonotype was obtained from an adult with an advanced solid tumor such as melanoma, head and neck, liver or kidney cancer. The CDR3 DNA follows: TGTGCCAGCAGCGACGGGGGGAGCTCCTACAATGAGCAGTTCTTC. This sequence encodes CASSDGGSSYNEQFF. The full variable domain, rest sourced from reference TRBV9 and TRBJ2-1, is DSGVTQTPKHLITATGQRVTLRCSPRSGDLSVYWYQQSLDQGLQFLIQYYNGEERAKGNILERFSAQQFPDLHSELNLSSLELGDSALYFCASSDGGSSYNEQFFGPGTRLTVL.